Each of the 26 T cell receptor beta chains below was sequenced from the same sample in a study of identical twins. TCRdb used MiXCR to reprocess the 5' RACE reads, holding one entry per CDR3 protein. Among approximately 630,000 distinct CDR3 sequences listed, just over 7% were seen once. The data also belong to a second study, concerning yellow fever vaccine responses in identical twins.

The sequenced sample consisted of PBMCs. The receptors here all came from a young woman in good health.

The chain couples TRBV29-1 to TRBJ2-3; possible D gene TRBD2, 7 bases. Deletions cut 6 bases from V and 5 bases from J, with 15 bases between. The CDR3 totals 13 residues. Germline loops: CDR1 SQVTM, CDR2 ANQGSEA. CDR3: CSVRSGGRDTQYF. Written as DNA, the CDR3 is TGCAGCGTCCGATCCGGGGGGCGAGATACGCAGTATTTT.

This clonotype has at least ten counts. DNA of the CDR3: TGCGCCAGCAGCCCTGGACAGGGGACCACAGATACGCAGTATTTT. Encoded protein: CASSPGQGTTDTQYF. V and J are TRBV5-1 and TRBJ2-3; 9 nucleotides align to TRBD1. This CDR3 spans 15 amino acids. The germline CDR1 and CDR2 sequences are SGHRS and YFSETQ. With V trimmed by 4 bases and J by 2 bases, 5 bases remained unmatched. The variable domain in full, with the rest retrieved from reference TRBV5-1 and TRBJ2-3, is KAGVTQTPRYLIKTRGQQVTLSCSPISGHRSVSWYQQTPGQGLQFLFEYFSETQRNKGNFPGRFSGRQFSNSRSEMNVSTLELGDSALYLCASSPGQGTTDTQYFGPGTRLTVL.

In DNA, the CDR3 is TGTGCCAGCAGCTCCTCCGACTGTACAGATACGCAGTATTTT. It codes for CASSSSDCTDTQYF. The chain uses TRBV7-8 and TRBJ2-3; D gene unclear. Per the germline V gene, CDR1 is SGHVS and CDR2 is FQNEAQ. Between the trimmed V and J ends, which lost 4 bases and 3 bases, there was a span of 11 bases. CDR3 length: 14 residues.

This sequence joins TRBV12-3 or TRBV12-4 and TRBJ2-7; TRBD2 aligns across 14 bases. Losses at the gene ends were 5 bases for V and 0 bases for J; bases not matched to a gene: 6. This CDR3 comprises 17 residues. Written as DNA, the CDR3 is TGTGCCAGCAGTCCGGCCGGGACTAGCGGGAGCTCCTACGAGCAGTACTTC. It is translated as CASSPAGTSGSSYEQYF.

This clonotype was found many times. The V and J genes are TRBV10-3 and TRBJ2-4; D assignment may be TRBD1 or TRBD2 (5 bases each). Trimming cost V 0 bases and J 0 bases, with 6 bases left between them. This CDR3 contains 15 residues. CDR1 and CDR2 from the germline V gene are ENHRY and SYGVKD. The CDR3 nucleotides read TGTGCCATCAGTGAGTCGGGGGTAGCCAAAAACATTCAGTACTTC. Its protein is CAISESGVAKNIQYF.

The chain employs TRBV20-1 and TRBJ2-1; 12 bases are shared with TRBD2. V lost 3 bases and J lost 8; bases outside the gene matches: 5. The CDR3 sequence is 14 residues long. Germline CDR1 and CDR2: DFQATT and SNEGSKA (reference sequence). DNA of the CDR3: TGCAGTGCTAGTTCTAGCGGGGGGGCATATGAGCAGTTCTTC. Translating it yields CSASSSGGAYEQFF.

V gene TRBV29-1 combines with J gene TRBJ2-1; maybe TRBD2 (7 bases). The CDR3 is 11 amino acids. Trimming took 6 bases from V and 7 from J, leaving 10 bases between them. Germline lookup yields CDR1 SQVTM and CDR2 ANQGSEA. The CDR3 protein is CSVGGPNEQFF. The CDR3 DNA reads TGCAGCGTGGGGGGGCCGAATGAGCAGTTCTTC.

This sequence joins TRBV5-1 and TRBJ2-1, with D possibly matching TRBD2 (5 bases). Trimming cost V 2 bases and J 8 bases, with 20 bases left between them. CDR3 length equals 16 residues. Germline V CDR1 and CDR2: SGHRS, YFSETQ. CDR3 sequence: CASSFEGPGYIDEQFF. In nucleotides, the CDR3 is TGCGCCAGCAGCTTTGAGGGCCCGGGCTACATTGATGAGCAGTTCTTC. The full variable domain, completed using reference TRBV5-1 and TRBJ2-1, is KAGVTQTPRYLIKTRGQQVTLSCSPISGHRSVSWYQQTPGQGLQFLFEYFSETQRNKGNFPGRFSGRQFSNSRSEMNVSTLELGDSALYLCASSFEGPGYIDEQFFGPGTRLTVL.

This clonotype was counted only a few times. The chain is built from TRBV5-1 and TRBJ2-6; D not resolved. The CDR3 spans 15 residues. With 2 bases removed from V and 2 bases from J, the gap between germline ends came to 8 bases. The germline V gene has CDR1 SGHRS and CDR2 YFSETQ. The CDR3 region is CASSLPSTGANVLTF. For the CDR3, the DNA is TGCGCCAGCAGCTTACCTTCGACTGGGGCCAACGTCCTGACTTTC.

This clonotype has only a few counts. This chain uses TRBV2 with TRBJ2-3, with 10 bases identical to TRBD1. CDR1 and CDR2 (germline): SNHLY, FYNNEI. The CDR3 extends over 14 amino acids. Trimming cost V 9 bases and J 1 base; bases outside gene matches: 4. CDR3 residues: CARRGTGGTDTQYF. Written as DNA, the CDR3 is TGTGCCAGAAGAGGGACAGGGGGCACAGATACGCAGTATTTT.

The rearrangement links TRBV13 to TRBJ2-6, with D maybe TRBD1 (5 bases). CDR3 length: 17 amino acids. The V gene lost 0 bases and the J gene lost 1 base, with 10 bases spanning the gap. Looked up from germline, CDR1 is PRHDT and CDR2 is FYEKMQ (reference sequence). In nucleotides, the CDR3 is TGTGCCAGCAGCTTAGGGACAGCGCTGTCTGGGGCCAACGTCCTGACTTTC. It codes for CASSLGTALSGANVLTF.

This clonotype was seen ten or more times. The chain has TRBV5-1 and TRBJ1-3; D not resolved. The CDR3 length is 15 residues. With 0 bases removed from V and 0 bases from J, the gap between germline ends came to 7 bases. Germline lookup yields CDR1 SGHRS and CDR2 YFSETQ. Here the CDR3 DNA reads TGCGCCAGCAGCTTGGATTCAGCCTCTGGAAACACCATATATTTT. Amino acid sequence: CASSLDSASGNTIYF.

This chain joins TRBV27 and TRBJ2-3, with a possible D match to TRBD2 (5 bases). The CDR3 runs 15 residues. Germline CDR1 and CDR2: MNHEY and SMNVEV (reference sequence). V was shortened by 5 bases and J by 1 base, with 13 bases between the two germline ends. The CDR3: CASSPRARGTDTQYF. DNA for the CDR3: TGTGCCAGCAGTCCTCGCGCGCGGGGCACAGATACGCAGTATTTT.

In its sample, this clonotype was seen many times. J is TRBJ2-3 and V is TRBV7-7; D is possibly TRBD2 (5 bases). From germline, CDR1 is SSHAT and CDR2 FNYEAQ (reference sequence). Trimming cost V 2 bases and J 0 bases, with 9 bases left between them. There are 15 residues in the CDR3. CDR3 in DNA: TGTGCCAGCAGCTTAAATGGCGGGAGCACAGATACGCAGTATTTT. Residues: CASSLNGGSTDTQYF.

DNA of the CDR3: TGTGCCAGTAGTATTGAGACAGGGGATTACGAGCAGTACTTC. This codes for CASSIETGDYEQYF. The chain is built from TRBV19 and TRBJ2-7; 8 nucleotides match TRBD1. The trim removed 3 bases at V and 4 bases at J, leaving 5 bases unmatched. The CDR3 length is 14 residues. CDR1 is LNHDA and CDR2 is SQIVND in the germline V gene (reference sequence).

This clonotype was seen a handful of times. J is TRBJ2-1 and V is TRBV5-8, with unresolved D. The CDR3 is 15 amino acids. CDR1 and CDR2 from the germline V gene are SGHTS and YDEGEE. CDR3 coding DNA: TGTGTTACGCTCCCGCCGGGCCCATCAGTCAATGAGCAGTTCTTC. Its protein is CVTLPPGPSVNEQFF. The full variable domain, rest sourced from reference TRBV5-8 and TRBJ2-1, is EAGVTQSPTHLIKTRGQQATLRCSPISGHTSVYWYQQALGLGLQFLLWYDEGEERNRGNFPPRFSGRQFPNYSSELNVNALELEDSALYLCVTLPPGPSVNEQFFGPGTRLTVL.

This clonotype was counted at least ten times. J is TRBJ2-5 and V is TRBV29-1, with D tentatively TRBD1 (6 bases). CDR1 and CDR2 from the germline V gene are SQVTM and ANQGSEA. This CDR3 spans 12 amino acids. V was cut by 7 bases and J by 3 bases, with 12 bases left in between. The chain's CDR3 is CSAWDTKETQYF. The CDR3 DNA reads TGCAGCGCATGGGACACCAAAGAGACCCAGTACTTC.

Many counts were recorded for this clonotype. The CDR3 here is CASSLVGTGSNEQYV. CDR3 sequence (DNA): TGTGCCAGCAGCTTGGTGGGGACAGGATCAAACGAGCAGTACGTC. The gene calls are TRBV5-5 and TRBJ2-7, with 8 positions matching TRBD1. The germline CDR1 and CDR2 sequences are SGHKS and YYEKEE (reference sequence). There are 15 residues in the CDR3. Losses at the gene ends were 0 bases for V and 5 bases for J; bases not matched to a gene: 7.

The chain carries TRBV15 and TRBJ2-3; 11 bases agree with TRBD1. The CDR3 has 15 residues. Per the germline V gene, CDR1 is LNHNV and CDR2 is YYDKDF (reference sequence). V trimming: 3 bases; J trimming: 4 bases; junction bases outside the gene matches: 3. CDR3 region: CATSRDRGLADTQYF. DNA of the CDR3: TGTGCCACCAGCAGGGACAGGGGGCTAGCAGATACGCAGTATTTT.

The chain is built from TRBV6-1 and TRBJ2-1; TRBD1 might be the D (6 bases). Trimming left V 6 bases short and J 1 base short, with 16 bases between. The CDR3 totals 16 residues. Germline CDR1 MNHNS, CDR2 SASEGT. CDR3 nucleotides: TGTGCCAGCAGCTTCATAGGGGGTAGATCCTACAATGAGCAGTTCTTC. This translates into CASSFIGGRSYNEQFF.

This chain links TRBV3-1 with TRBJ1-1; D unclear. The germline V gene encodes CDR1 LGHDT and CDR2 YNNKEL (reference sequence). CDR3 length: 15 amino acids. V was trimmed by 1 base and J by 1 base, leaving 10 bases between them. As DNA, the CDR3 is TGTGCCAGCAGCCAAGGCTCGGTATCGAACACTGAAGCTTTCTTT. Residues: CASSQGSVSNTEAFF.

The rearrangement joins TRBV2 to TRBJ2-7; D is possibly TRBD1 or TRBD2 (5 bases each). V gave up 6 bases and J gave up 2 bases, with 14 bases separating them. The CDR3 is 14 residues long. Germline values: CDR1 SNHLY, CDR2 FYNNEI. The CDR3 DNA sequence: TGTGCCAGCAGCTTAGGGGACCCACCCTACGAGCAGTACTTC. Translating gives CASSLGDPPYEQYF.

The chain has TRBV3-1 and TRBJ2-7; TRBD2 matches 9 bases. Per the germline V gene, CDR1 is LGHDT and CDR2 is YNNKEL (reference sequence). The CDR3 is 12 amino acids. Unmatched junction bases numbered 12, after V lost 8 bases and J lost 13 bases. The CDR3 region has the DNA TGTGCCAGCTCCATCATAGCGGGAGAATTCTACTTC. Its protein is CASSIIAGEFYF.

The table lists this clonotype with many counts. The CDR3 loop reads CASSLDWGQSTDTQYF. DNA for the CDR3: TGCGCCAGCAGCCTGGACTGGGGACAGAGCACAGATACGCAGTATTTT. The V gene is TRBV5-1, the J gene TRBJ2-3, with TRBD1 matching over 7 bases. This CDR3 is built from 16 residues. V was clipped by 4 bases and J by 0 bases; unmatched bases: 8. Germline-derived CDR1 and CDR2 are SGHRS and YFSETQ.

The CDR3 coding sequence is TGTGCCAGCACCGACTACCCGGACGGTGACGAGCAGTACTTC. Protein product: CASTDYPDGDEQYF. The chain uses TRBV7-8 and TRBJ2-7, with D possibly being TRBD2 (5 bases). Between the trimmed V and J ends, which lost 7 bases and 5 bases, there was a span of 18 bases. The CDR3 has 14 amino acids. Germline V gives CDR1 SGHVS, CDR2 FQNEAQ.

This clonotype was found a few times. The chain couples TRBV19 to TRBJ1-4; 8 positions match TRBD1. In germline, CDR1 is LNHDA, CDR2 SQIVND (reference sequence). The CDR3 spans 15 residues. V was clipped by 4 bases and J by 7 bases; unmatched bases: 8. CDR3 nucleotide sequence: TGTGCCAGTAGTACCTACAGGGGGGTTGGTGAAAAACTGTTTTTT. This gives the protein CASSTYRGVGEKLFF.